The sequence of this T cell receptor beta chain was determined in a study of blood T cell repertoires in COVID-19. The data were produced by immunoSEQ multiplex PCR, yet TCRdb's version contains in-frame clones alone and is incomplete. Counted here are roughly 290,000 clones, around nine tenths occurring once; the ten biggest clones make up 6% to 6.5%. J was trimmed by 4 bases and V by 5 bases; bases with no gene match: 14. The germline CDR1 and CDR2 sequences are MNHEY and SMNVEV (reference sequence). The CDR3 covers 17 residues. The specimen was PBMCs or T cells enriched from blood (not recorded which). J is TRBJ2-5 and V is TRBV27, with 9 bases identical to TRBD1. The receptor's source is a woman in her thirties or forties who had recovered from COVID-19. The CDR3 loop is CASSSDRDRESVETQYF. DNA for the CDR3: TGTGCCAGCAGTAGCGACCGGGACAGGGAGAGTGTAGAGACCCAGTACTTC.